This T cell receptor (beta chain) comes out of a study of CD8+ T cells in alopecia areata. Study summary: Oral tofacitinib, 5 to 10 mg twice daily, was given in an open-label trial. Regarding the study as a whole: Lesional tissue from the scalp (especially in alopecia totalis/universalis) showed higher clonality than normal scalp. Scalp clonality and expanded CD8+ clones among the top 100 were significantly decreased by tofacitinib.

The sequencing template was cDNA reverse transcribed from extracted RNA. Assay: immunoSEQ multiplex PCR; the TCRdb copy retains only in-frame clones and omits some. The sample holds approximately 150,000 clones, approximately 52% seen once. A word on this clone: Antigen specificity is unknown.

The length of the CDR3 is 14 residues. J gave up 2 bases and V 7 bases, and 6 bases lay outside the gene matches. Germline V CDR1 and CDR2: SEHNR, FQNEAQ (reference sequence). Treatment defined: oral pan-JAK inhibitor, 5-10 mg twice daily. The V and J genes are TRBV7-9 and TRBJ2-7; 9 bases fit TRBD2. This TCR was sampled from a human donor with alopecia areata. The sample was CD4+ T cells sorted from blood, taken at roughly week 58, from a patient treated with tofacitinib. The CDR3 nucleotides are TGTGCCAGCACCCAACTAGCGGGCCCCTACGAGCAGTACTTC. Translated: CASTQLAGPYEQYF.